Listed here are 4 T cell receptor beta chains from one sample, sequenced in a study of blood T cell repertoires in COVID-19. The data were produced by immunoSEQ multiplex PCR, yet TCRdb's version contains in-frame clones alone and is incomplete. The data contain 150,000 to 200,000 clones, around four fifths of them singletons. Sequencing used PBMCs or T cells enriched from blood (not recorded which). The receptors here all came from a woman aged 55-70 years who had recovered from COVID-19.

This clone came up a few times. The chain's CDR3 is CASRSTGQSSGELFF. CDR3 nucleotides: TGTGCCAGCAGGTCGACAGGCCAAAGCTCCGGGGAGCTGTTTTTT. The chain has TRBV6-5 and TRBJ2-2; D possibly corresponds to TRBD1 (6 bases). This CDR3 has 15 amino acids. Trimming took 6 bases from V and 6 from J, leaving 17 bases between them. Germline assignment: CDR1 MNHEY and CDR2 SVGAGI.

The chain combines TRBV2 with TRBJ1-5; the D gene is possibly TRBD1 (5 bases). CDR1 and CDR2 from the germline V gene are SNHLY and FYNNEI. Trimming cost V 6 bases and J 0 bases, with 12 bases left between them. CDR3 length: 15 amino acids. CDR3 residues: CASSFDRYSNQPQHF. The CDR3 coding sequence is TGTGCCAGCAGCTTCGACAGATATAGCAATCAGCCCCAGCATTTT.

The chain employs TRBV11-2 and TRBJ1-2, with D perhaps TRBD1 (6 bases). The CDR3 covers 14 residues. Trimming shortened V by 5 bases and J by 8 bases, and 18 bases separated the two germline ends. CDR1 is SGHAT, CDR2 FQNNGV, per germline. CDR3: CASSPTRDITGYTF. As DNA, the CDR3 is TGTGCCAGCAGCCCAACCCGGGACATCACGGGCTACACCTTC. Full variable domain (outside the CDR3, taken from reference TRBV11-2 and TRBJ1-2): EAGVAQSPRYKIIEKRQSVAFWCNPISGHATLYWYQQILGQGPKLLIQFQNNGVVDDSQLPKDRFSAERLKGVDSTLKIQPAKLEDSAVYLCASSPTRDITGYTFGSGTRLTVV.

The gene calls are TRBV5-1 and TRBJ2-1; TRBD1 agrees at 8 bases. Germline CDR1 reads SGHRS; CDR2 reads YFSETQ. V shed 4 bases and J 3 bases; nucleotides not matched to a gene: 6. The CDR3 is 15 amino acids. The chain's CDR3 is CASSDLTGGYNEQFF. The CDR3, as DNA: TGCGCCAGCAGCGACTTAACAGGGGGCTACAATGAGCAGTTCTTC.